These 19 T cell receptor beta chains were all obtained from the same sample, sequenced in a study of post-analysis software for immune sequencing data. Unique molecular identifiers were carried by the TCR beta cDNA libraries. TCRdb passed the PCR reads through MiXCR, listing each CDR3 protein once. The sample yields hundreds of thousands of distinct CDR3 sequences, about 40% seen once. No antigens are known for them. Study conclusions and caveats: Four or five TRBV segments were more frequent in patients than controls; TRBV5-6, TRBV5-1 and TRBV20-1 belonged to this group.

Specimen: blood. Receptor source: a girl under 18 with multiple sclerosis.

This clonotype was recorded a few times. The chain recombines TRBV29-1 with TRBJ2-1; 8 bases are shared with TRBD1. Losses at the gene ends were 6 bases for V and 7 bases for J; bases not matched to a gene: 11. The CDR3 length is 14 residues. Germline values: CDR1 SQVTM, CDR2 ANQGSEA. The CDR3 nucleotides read TGCAGCGTCCTGGACAGGGATCTAAGGAATGAGCAGTTCTTC. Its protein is CSVLDRDLRNEQFF.

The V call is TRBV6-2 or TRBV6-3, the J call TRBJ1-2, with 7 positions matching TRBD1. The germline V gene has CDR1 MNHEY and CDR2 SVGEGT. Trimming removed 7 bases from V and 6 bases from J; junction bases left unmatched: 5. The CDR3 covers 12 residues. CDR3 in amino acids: CASTQQGNGYTF. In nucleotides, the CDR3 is TGTGCCAGCACCCAACAGGGGAATGGCTACACCTTC.

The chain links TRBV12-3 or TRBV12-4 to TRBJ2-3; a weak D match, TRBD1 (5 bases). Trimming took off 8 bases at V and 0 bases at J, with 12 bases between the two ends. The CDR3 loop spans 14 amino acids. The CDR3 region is CASWGGRSTDTQYF. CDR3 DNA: TGTGCCAGCTGGGGCGGCAGAAGCACAGATACGCAGTATTTT.

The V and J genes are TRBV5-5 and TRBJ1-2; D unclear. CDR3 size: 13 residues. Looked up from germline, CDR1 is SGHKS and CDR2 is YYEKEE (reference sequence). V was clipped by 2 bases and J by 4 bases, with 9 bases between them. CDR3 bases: TGTGCCAGCAGCTTAGCGGAATCCTATGGCTACACCTTC. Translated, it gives CASSLAESYGYTF. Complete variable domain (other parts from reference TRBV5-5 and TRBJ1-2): DAGVTQSPTHLIKTRGQQVTLRCSPISGHKSVSWYQQVLGQGPQFIFQYYEKEERGRGNFPDRFSARQFPNYSSELNVNALLLGDSALYLCASSLAESYGYTFGSGTRLTVV.

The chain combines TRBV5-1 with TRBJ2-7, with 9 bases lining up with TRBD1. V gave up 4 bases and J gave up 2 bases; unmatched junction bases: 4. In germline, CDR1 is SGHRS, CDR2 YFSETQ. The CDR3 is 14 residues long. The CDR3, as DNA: TGCGCCAGCAGCCATGGGGACAGGGCCTACGAGCAGTACTTC. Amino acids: CASSHGDRAYEQYF.

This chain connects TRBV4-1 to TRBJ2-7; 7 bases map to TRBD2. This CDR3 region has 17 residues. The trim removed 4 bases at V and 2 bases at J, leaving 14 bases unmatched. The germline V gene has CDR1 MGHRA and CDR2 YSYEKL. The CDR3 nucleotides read TGCGCCAGCAGCCTAGGGGAGATATCAGCGGGACCCTACGAGCAGTACTTC. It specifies CASSLGEISAGPYEQYF.

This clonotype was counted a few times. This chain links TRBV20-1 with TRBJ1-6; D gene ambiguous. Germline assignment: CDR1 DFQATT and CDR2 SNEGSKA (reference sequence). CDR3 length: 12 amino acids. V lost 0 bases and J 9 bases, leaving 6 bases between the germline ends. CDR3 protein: CSARDQSSPLHF. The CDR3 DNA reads TGCAGTGCTAGAGATCAAAGTTCACCCCTCCACTTT.

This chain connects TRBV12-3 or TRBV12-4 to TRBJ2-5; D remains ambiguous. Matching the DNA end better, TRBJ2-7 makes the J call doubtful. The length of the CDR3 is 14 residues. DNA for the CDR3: TGTGCCAGCAGTCCTATTTCTGGGCCCTACGAGCAGTACTTC. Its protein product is CASSPISGPYEQYF.

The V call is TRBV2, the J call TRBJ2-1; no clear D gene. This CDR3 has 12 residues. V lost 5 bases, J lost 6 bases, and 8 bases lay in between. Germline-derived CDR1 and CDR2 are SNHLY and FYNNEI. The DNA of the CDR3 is TGTGCCAGCAGTAAGGACCTCAATGAGCAGTTCTTC. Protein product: CASSKDLNEQFF.

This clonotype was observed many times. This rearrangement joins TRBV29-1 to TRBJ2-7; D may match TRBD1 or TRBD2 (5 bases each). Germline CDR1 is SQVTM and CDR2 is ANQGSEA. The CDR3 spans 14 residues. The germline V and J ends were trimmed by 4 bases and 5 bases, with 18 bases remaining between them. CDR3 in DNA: TGCAGCGTTGTCCACCCCCGGGGCGGCGACGAGCAGTACTTC. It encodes CSVVHPRGGDEQYF.

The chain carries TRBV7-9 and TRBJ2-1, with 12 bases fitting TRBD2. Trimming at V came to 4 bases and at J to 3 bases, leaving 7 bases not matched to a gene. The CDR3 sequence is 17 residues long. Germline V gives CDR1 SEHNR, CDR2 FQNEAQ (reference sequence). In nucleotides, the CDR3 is TGTGCCAGCAGCTCCCTAGCGGGAGGGGGAAGCTACAATGAGCAGTTCTTC. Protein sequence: CASSSLAGGGSYNEQFF. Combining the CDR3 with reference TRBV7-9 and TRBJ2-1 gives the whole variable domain DTGVSQNPRHKITKRGQNVTFRCDPISEHNRLYWYRQTLGQGPEFLTYFQNEAQLEKSRLLSDRFSAERPKGSFSTLEIQRTEQGDSAMYLCASSSLAGGGSYNEQFFGPGTRLTVL.

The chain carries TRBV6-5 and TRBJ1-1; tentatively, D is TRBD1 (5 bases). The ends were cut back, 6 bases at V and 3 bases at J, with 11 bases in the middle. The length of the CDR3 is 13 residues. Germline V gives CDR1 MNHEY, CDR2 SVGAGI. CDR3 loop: CASRTRGYTEAFF. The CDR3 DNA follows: TGTGCCAGCAGGACCCGGGGGTACACTGAAGCTTTCTTT.

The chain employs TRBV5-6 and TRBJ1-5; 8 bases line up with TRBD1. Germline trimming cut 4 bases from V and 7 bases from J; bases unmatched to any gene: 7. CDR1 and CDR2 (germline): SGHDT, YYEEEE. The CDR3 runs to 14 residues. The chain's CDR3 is CASSLGQGAQPQHF. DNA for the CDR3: TGTGCCAGCAGCCTCGGGCAGGGGGCACAGCCCCAGCATTTT. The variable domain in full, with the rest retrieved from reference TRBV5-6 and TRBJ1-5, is DAGVTQSPTHLIKTRGQQVTLRCSPKSGHDTVSWYQQALGQGPQFIFQYYEEEERQRGNFPDRFSGHQFPNYSSELNVNALLLGDSALYLCASSLGQGAQPQHFGDGTRLSIL.

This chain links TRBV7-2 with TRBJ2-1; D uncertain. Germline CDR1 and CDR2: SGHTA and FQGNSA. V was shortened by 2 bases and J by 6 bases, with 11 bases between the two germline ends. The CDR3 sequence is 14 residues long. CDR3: CASSLSASSNEQFF. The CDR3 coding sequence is TGTGCCAGCAGCTTATCTGCTAGTTCCAATGAGCAGTTCTTC. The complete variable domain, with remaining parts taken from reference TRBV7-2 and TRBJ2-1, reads GAGVSQSPSNKVTEKGKDVELRCDPISGHTALYWYRQSLGQGLEFLIYFQGNSAPDKSGLPSDRFSAERTGGSVSTLTIQRTQQEDSAVYLCASSLSASSNEQFFGPGTRLTVL.

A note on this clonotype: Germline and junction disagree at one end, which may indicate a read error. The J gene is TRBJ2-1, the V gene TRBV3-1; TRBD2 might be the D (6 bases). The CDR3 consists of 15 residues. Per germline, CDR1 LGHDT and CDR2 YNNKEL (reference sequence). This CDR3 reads CAGSPGDWANNEQFF. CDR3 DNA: TGTGCCGGCAGCCCGGGGGACTGGGCTAACAATGAGCAGTTCTTC.

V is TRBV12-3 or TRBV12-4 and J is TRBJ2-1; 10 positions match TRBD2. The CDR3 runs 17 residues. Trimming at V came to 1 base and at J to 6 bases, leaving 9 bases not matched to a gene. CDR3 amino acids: CASSLEREGPGSNEQFF. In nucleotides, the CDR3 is TGTGCCAGCAGTTTAGAGCGGGAGGGGCCTGGTTCCAATGAGCAGTTCTTC.

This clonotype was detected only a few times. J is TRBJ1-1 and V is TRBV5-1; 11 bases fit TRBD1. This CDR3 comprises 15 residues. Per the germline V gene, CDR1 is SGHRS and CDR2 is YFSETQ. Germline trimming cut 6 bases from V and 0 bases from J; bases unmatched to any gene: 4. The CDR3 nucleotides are TGCGCCAGCACCGGACAGGGGGCTATGAACACTGAAGCTTTCTTT. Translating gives CASTGQGAMNTEAFF. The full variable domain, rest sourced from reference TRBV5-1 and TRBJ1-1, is KAGVTQTPRYLIKTRGQQVTLSCSPISGHRSVSWYQQTPGQGLQFLFEYFSETQRNKGNFPGRFSGRQFSNSRSEMNVSTLELGDSALYLCASTGQGAMNTEAFFGQGTRLTVV.

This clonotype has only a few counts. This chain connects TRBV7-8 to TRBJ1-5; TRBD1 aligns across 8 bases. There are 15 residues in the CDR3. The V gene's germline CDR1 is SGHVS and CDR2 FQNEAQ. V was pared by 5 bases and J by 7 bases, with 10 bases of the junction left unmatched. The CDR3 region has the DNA TGTGCCAGCAGCCTCCAAGACAGGGGAAGGCAGCCCCAGCATTTT. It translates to CASSLQDRGRQPQHF.

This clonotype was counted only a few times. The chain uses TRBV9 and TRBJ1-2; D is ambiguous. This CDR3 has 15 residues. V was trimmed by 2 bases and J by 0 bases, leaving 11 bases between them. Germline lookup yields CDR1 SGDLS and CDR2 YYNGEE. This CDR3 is CASSVWSDANYGYTF. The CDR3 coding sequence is TGTGCCAGCAGCGTTTGGTCAGACGCTAACTATGGCTACACCTTC.